Presented here are 23 T cell receptor beta chains from one specimen sequenced in a study of blood T cell repertoires in COVID-19. The data were produced by immunoSEQ multiplex PCR, yet TCRdb's version contains in-frame clones alone and is incomplete. The data contain about 140,000 clones, roughly 85% of them singletons. The source material was peripheral blood. The receptors shown here come from a man between 50 and 59 years old with acute or convalescent COVID-19.

The chain links TRBV19 to TRBJ2-2, with D possibly matching TRBD1 (5 bases). V lost 3 bases to trimming and J lost 6 bases, with 8 bases between them. The CDR3 totals 13 residues. Germline assignment: CDR1 LNHDA and CDR2 SQIVND (reference sequence). CDR3 in amino acids: CASSMGRAGELFF. The CDR3 nucleotides read TGTGCCAGTAGTATGGGCAGGGCCGGGGAGCTGTTTTTT.

This clone was seen only a few times. V gene TRBV20-1 combines with J gene TRBJ1-5; no definite D call. Germline CDR1 reads DFQATT; CDR2 reads SNEGSKA (reference sequence). The ends were cut back, 3 bases at V and 5 bases at J, with 8 bases in the middle. This CDR3 is built from 12 residues. CDR3 amino acids: CSASSGDQPQHF. The CDR3, as DNA: TGCAGTGCTAGTTCCGGGGATCAGCCCCAGCATTTT.

The J gene is TRBJ1-5, the V gene TRBV3-1 (or the pseudogene TRBV3-2); TRBD1 matches at 10 bases. The trim removed 4 bases at V and 10 bases at J, leaving 7 bases unmatched. Germline CDR1 LGHDT, CDR2 YNNKEL (reference sequence). The length of the CDR3 is 14 residues. The CDR3 nucleotides read TGTGCCAGCAGCCTAGGACAGGGGGATTATCCCCAGCATTTT. This codes for CASSLGQGDYPQHF.

The chain carries TRBV4-1 and TRBJ1-4; TRBD1 agrees at 8 bases. Germline V gene lookup returns CDR1 MGHRA and CDR2 YSYEKL. Losses at the gene ends were 1 base for V and 6 bases for J; bases not matched to a gene: 7. The CDR3 extends over 16 amino acids. CDR3 coding DNA: TGCGCCAGCAGCCAAGTACCAGGACAGGGCGATGAAAAACTGTTTTTT. Residues: CASSQVPGQGDEKLFF.

This chain uses TRBV6-6 with TRBJ1-5, with D unclear. CDR1 and CDR2 (germline): MNHNY, SVGAGI (reference sequence). V lost 2 bases, J lost 4 bases, and 6 bases lay in between. The length of the CDR3 is 13 residues. CDR3 in DNA: TGTGCCAGCAGTTACACGGGTAATCAGCCCCAGCATTTT. This sequence encodes CASSYTGNQPQHF.

The rearrangement uses TRBV18 and TRBJ2-1; TRBD2 aligns across 10 bases. Per germline, CDR1 KGHSH and CDR2 LQKENI. The V segment lost 6 bases and the J segment 6 bases; nucleotides outside the gene matches: 8. The CDR3 totals 15 residues. The DNA of the CDR3 is TGTGCCAGCTCGACCGGGACTAGCGTTATCAATGAGCAGTTCTTC. This sequence encodes CASSTGTSVINEQFF. The full variable domain, in which reference TRBV18 and TRBJ2-1 provide the parts outside the CDR3, is NAGVMQNPRHLVRRRGQEARLRCSPMKGHSHVYWYRQLPEEGLKFMVYLQKENIIDESGMPKERFSAEFPKEGPSILRIQQVVRGDSAAYFCASSTGTSVINEQFFGPGTRLTVL.

The V and J genes are TRBV2 and TRBJ2-5; D gene unclear. CDR1 and CDR2 (germline): SNHLY, FYNNEI. V was pared by 3 bases and J by 5 bases, with 7 bases between. The CDR3 runs to 12 residues. CDR3 protein: CASSDEEETQYF. The DNA for the CDR3 is TGTGCCAGCAGTGATGAGGAGGAGACCCAGTACTTC.

The CDR3 sequence: CASSYGGGSSTDTQYF. For the CDR3, the DNA is TGTGCCAGCAGTTACGGGGGGGGTTCAAGCACAGATACGCAGTATTTT. The chain couples TRBV6-5 to TRBJ2-3; 7 positions match TRBD2. Germline V CDR1 and CDR2: MNHEY, SVGAGI. V shed 2 bases and J 0 bases; nucleotides not matched to a gene: 5. This CDR3 is built from 16 residues.

This chain links TRBV18 with TRBJ2-1; a weak D match, TRBD2 (6 bases). V gave up 6 bases and J gave up 9 bases, with 12 bases separating them. The CDR3 consists of 12 residues. Germline V gene data show CDR1 as KGHSH and CDR2 as LQKENI. The CDR3, as DNA: TGTGCCAGCTCGCGACTAGATTCTGAGCAGTTCTTC. It translates to CASSRLDSEQFF.

This chain uses TRBV5-6 with TRBJ2-7, with D unclear. Trimming shortened V by 2 bases and J by 2 bases, and 11 bases separated the two germline ends. In germline, CDR1 is SGHDT, CDR2 YYEEEE. CDR3 length equals 14 residues. CDR3 coding DNA: TGTGCCAGCAGCTTATTCGATTCAGCCTACGAGCAGTACTTC. Translated: CASSLFDSAYEQYF.

The chain couples TRBV28 to TRBJ2-3; a possible D gene is TRBD1 (5 bases). V lost 4 bases, J lost 2 bases, and 10 bases lay in between. Germline V lookup: CDR1 MDHEN, CDR2 SYDVKM. CDR3 length equals 14 residues. The CDR3 loop is CASSWAGHTDTQYF. The CDR3 region has the DNA TGTGCCAGCAGTTGGGCAGGGCACACAGATACGCAGTATTTT.

This clone has more than one count but fewer than ten. The CDR3 is CASGPDTDNQPQHF. The CDR3 nucleotides are TGTGCTAGTGGCCCGGACACCGATAATCAGCCCCAGCATTTT. V usage is TRBV12-5 and J usage is TRBJ1-5; tentatively, D is TRBD1 (5 bases). Per germline, CDR1 LGHNT and CDR2 FRNRAP. The CDR3 runs to 14 residues. The V and J ends lost 6 bases and 4 bases respectively, with 13 bases between them.

The chain is built from TRBV30 and TRBJ2-3; 14 bases match TRBD2. Trimming cost V 2 bases and J 3 bases; bases outside gene matches: 7. The V gene's germline CDR1 is GTSNPN and CDR2 SVGIG (reference sequence). The CDR3 length is 17 residues. CDR3 bases: TGTGCCTGGAGTCGGGGACTAGCGGGAGCCGGGACAGATACGCAGTATTTT. As protein: CAWSRGLAGAGTDTQYF.

The chain joins TRBV5-1 to TRBJ1-1; a weak D match, TRBD1 (6 bases). Germline loops: CDR1 SGHRS, CDR2 YFSETQ. The CDR3 covers 14 residues. V lost 1 base and J 2 bases, leaving 9 bases between the germline ends. CDR3 bases: TGCGCCAGCAGCTTGACAGGGCCTAACACTGAAGCTTTCTTT. Protein product: CASSLTGPNTEAFF.

This chain connects TRBV2 to TRBJ1-1; no definite D call. The V and J ends lost 6 bases and 0 bases respectively, with 8 bases between them. Per germline, CDR1 SNHLY and CDR2 FYNNEI. This CDR3 spans 13 amino acids. The DNA of the CDR3 is TGTGCCAGCAGCGGTCCTTTGAACACTGAAGCTTTCTTT. Amino acids: CASSGPLNTEAFF.

This chain links TRBV30 with TRBJ1-3; D unresolved. Trimming left V 5 bases short and J 0 bases short, with 8 bases between. Germline V CDR1 and CDR2: GTSNPN, SVGIG (reference sequence). The length of the CDR3 is 13 residues. The CDR3 DNA sequence: TGTGCCTGGGACCTGGCCTCTGGAAACACCATATATTTT. As protein: CAWDLASGNTIYF.

The rearrangement links TRBV19 to TRBJ2-7, with 12 bases fitting TRBD2. From germline, CDR1 is LNHDA and CDR2 SQIVND (reference sequence). With 5 bases clipped from V and 7 bases from J, the junction kept 9 bases outside the gene matches. CDR3 length: 15 amino acids. The DNA for the CDR3 is TGTGCCAGTAGTGGATCTAGCGGGAGGGCCCGGGAGCAGTACTTC. Protein product: CASSGSSGRAREQYF.

The chain combines TRBV7-8 with TRBJ2-2; 12 bases are shared with TRBD1. CDR3 size: 16 residues. The trim removed 4 bases at V and 5 bases at J, leaving 5 bases unmatched. Per germline, CDR1 SGHVS and CDR2 FQNEAQ. The CDR3 here is CASSSGTGGWTGELFF. CDR3 DNA: TGTGCCAGCAGCTCCGGGACAGGGGGCTGGACCGGGGAGCTGTTTTTT.

The rearrangement links TRBV20-1 to TRBJ2-1; D not certain. Trimming left V 3 bases short and J 7 bases short, with 7 bases between. This CDR3 spans 11 amino acids. Looked up from germline, CDR1 is DFQATT and CDR2 is SNEGSKA (reference sequence). CDR3 amino acids: CSASRLNEQFF. CDR3 in DNA: TGCAGTGCTAGTCGACTGAATGAGCAGTTCTTC.

The sample holds a few counts of this clone. The V and J genes are TRBV28 and TRBJ2-1, with 9 bases identical to TRBD1. V lost 4 bases, J lost 7 bases, and 11 bases stayed unmatched. Germline CDR1 reads MDHEN; CDR2 reads SYDVKM. This CDR3 has 16 amino acids. CDR3 protein: CASSSTGGGRGNEQFF. The CDR3 nucleotides read TGTGCCAGCAGTTCCACAGGGGGCGGCCGAGGAAATGAGCAGTTCTTC. The variable domain in full, completed from reference TRBV28 and TRBJ2-1, reads DVKVTQSSRYLVKRTGEKVFLECVQDMDHENMFWYRQDPGLGLRLIYFSYDVKMKEKGDIPEGYSVSREKKERFSLILESASTNQTSMYLCASSSTGGGRGNEQFFGPGTRLTVL.

V usage is TRBV11-2 and J usage is TRBJ2-3, with D maybe TRBD1 (5 bases). The CDR3 sequence is 15 residues long. Trimming took 5 bases from V and 0 from J, leaving 12 bases between them. CDR1 SGHAT and CDR2 FQNNGV come from the germline V gene. The CDR3 loop is CASSLRGASTDTQYF. The CDR3 nucleotides are TGTGCCAGCAGCCTAAGGGGTGCTAGCACAGATACGCAGTATTTT.

The chain couples TRBV15 to TRBJ2-1; D perhaps matches TRBD1 (5 bases). Trimming shortened V by 5 bases and J by 5 bases, and 19 bases separated the two germline ends. Germline V gives CDR1 LNHNV, CDR2 YYDKDF (reference sequence). The CDR3 contains 16 residues. Written as DNA, the CDR3 is TGTGCCACCAGCCAATTATTAGACAGCTACAACAATGAGCAGTTCTTC. This sequence encodes CATSQLLDSYNNEQFF.

V usage is TRBV9 and J usage is TRBJ2-1; 11 bases line up with TRBD2. The length of the CDR3 is 18 residues. Germline V lookup: CDR1 SGDLS, CDR2 YYNGEE. J lost 0 bases, V lost 3 bases, and 8 bases had no gene match. This CDR3 is CASSGGTSGDSSYNEQFF. The CDR3, as DNA: TGTGCCAGCAGCGGAGGGACTAGCGGAGACAGCTCCTACAATGAGCAGTTCTTC.